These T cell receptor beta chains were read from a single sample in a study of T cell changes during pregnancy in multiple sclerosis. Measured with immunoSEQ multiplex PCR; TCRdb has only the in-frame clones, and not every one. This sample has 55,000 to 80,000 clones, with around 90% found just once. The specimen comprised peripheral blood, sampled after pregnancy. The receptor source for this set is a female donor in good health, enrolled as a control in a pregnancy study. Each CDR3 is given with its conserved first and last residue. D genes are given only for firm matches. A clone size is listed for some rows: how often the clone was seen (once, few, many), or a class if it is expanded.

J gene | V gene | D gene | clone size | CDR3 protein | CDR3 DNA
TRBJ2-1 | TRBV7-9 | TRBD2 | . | CASSLGLAGGRNEQFF | TGTGCCAGCAGCTTAGGGTTAGCGGGGGGGCGAAATGAGCAGTTCTTC
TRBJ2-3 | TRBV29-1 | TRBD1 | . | CSGGTGGDTQYF | TGCAGCGGCGGGACAGGGGGAGATACGCAGTATTTT
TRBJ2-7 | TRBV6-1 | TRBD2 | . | CASSEAWPAGAPMNEQYF | TGTGCCAGCAGTGAAGCCTGGCCAGCGGGAGCTCCAATGAACGAGCAGTACTTC
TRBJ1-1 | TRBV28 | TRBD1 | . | CASREGARENTEAFF | TGTGCCAGCAGAGAGGGGGCTAGGGAGAACACTGAAGCTTTCTTT
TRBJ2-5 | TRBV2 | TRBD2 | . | CASTGGIQETQYF | TGTGCCAGTACGGGGGGGATCCAAGAGACCCAGTACTTC
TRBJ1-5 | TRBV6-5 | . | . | CASRQTPNQPQHF | TGTGCCAGCAGACAGACCCCCAATCAGCCCCAGCATTTT
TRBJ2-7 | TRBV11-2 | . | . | CASSLTLVAYEQYF | TGTGCCAGCAGCTTAACATTGGTGGCATACGAGCAGTACTTC
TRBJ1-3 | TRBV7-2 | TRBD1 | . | CASSSWTGAISGNTIYF | TGTGCCAGCAGCTCTTGGACAGGGGCCATATCTGGAAACACCATATATTTT
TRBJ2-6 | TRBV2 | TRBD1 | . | CASSDRGPGANVLTF | TGTGCCAGCAGTGACAGGGGGCCTGGGGCCAACGTCCTGACTTTC
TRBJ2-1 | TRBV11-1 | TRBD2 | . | CASSLVRLAGGNEQFF | TGTGCCAGCAGCTTAGTCAGGCTAGCGGGGGGGAATGAGCAGTTCTTC
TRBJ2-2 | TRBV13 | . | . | CASRPGVNTGELFF | TGTGCCAGCCGACCAGGGGTCAACACCGGGGAGCTGTTTTTT
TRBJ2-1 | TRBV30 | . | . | CAWSVGEQFF | TGTGCCTGGAGTGTCGGTGAGCAGTTCTTC
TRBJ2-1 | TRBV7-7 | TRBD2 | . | CASSWGAGGDEQFF | TGTGCCAGCAGCTGGGGGGCGGGGGGCGATGAGCAGTTCTTC
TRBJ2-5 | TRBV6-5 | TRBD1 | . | CASNPTGGRETQYF | TGTGCCAGCAACCCGACAGGGGGCCGAGAGACCCAGTACTTC
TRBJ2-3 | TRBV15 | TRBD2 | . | CATSRGQRGGADTQYF | TGTGCCACCAGCAGAGGACAGCGGGGGGGCGCAGATACGCAGTATTTT
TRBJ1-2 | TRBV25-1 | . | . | CASSHLTGYGYTF | TGTGCCAGCAGCCACCTCACAGGGTATGGCTACACCTTC
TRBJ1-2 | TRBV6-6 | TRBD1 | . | CASSTPGQAYGYTF | TGTGCCAGCAGTACGCCGGGACAGGCCTATGGCTACACCTTC
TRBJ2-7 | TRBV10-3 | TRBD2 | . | CAIRNPLGTSGFYEQYF | TGTGCCATCAGGAACCCCTTAGGGACTAGCGGCTTTTACGAGCAGTACTTC
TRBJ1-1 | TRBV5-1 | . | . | CASRTQGRVSSEAFF | TGCGCCAGCAGAACACAGGGAAGGGTATCCTCTGAAGCTTTCTTT
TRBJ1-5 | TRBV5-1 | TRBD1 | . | CASSPLPTYGTGGYQPQHF | TGCGCCAGCAGCCCCCTTCCAACCTACGGGACAGGGGGATATCAGCCCCAGCATTTT
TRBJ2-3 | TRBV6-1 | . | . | CASSRLVDTQYF | TGTGCCAGCTCGAGGCTGGTGGATACGCAGTATTTT
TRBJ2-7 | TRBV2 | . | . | CASRPTLSYEQYF | TGTGCCAGCAGACCGACACTTTCCTACGAGCAGTACTTC
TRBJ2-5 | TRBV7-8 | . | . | CASSLAGGGQETQYF | TGTGCCAGCAGCTTAGCCGGGGGAGGACAAGAGACCCAGTACTTC
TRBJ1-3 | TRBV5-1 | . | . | CASSLRGSSGNTIYF | TGCGCCAGCAGCTTACGGGGGAGCTCTGGAAACACCATATATTTT
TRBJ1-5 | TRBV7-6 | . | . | CASSQRGQPQHF | TGTGCCAGCAGCCAGCGGGGTCAGCCCCAGCATTTT
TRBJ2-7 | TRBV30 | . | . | CAWSRGGTGYEQYF | TGTGCCTGGAGTAGAGGCGGGACGGGCTACGAGCAGTACTTC
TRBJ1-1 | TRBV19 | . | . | CASSIVAFTEAFF | TGTGCCAGTAGTATAGTAGCGTTCACTGAAGCTTTCTTT
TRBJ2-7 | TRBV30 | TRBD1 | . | CAWSRGTGKYSYEQYF | TGTGCCTGGAGTAGAGGGACAGGGAAGTATTCCTACGAGCAGTACTTC
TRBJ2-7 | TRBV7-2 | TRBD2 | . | CASSVTSGGAFTYEQYF | TGTGCCAGCAGCGTGACTAGCGGGGGGGCCTTTACCTACGAGCAGTACTTC
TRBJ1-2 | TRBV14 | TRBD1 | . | CASSQAGTGAASLYGYTF | TGTGCCAGCAGCCAGGCAGGAACAGGGGCCGCTTCTCTCTATGGCTACACCTTC
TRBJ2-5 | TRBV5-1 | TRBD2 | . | CASSPGLAGAGETQYF | TGCGCCAGCAGCCCAGGACTAGCGGGAGCGGGCGAGACCCAGTACTTC
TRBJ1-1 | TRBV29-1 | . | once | CSAWTDSGTEAFF | TGCAGCGCCTGGACAGATTCGGGCACTGAAGCTTTCTTT
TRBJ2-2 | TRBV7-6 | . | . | CASSLRPGELFF | TGTGCCAGCAGCTTGCGTCCCGGGGAGCTGTTTTTT
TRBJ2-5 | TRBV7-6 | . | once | CASSSKETQYF | TGTGCCAGCAGCTCAAAAGAGACCCAGTACTTC
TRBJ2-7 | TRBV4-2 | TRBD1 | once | CASSQGDQGVAYEQYF | TGTGCCAGCAGCCAAGGTGATCAGGGGGTAGCCTACGAGCAGTACTTC
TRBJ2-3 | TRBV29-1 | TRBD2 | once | CSVEDPETSGTDTQYF | TGCAGCGTTGAAGATCCGGAGACTAGCGGCACAGATACGCAGTATTTT
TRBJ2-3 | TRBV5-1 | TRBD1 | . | CASSVNRGTDTQYF | TGCGCCAGCAGCGTTAACAGGGGTACAGATACGCAGTATTTT
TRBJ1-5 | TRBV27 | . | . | CASSLSRSNQPQHF | TGTGCCAGCAGTTTATCCCGGAGCAATCAGCCCCAGCATTTT
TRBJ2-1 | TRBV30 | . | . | CGSSNSTYNEQFF | TGTGGTTCCTCAAATTCTACCTACAATGAGCAGTTCTTC
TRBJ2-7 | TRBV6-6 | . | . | CASRVDTHEQYF | TGTGCCAGCAGAGTAGACACCCACGAGCAGTACTTC
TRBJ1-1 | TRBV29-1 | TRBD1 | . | CSYMGQAHF | TGCAGCTATATGGGACAGGCGCACTTT
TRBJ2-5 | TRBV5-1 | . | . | CASSADRRETQYF | TGCGCCAGCAGCGCAGACAGAAGGGAGACCCAGTACTTC
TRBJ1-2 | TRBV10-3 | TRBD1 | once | CAISENTGEWYGYTF | TGTGCCATCAGTGAGAATACAGGGGAGTGGTATGGCTACACCTTC
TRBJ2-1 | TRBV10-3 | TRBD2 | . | CAISRLAEKGAQFF | TGTGCCATCAGCAGACTAGCGGAGAAGGGGGCTCAGTTCTTC
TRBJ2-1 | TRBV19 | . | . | CASSIGRGVSGNEQFF | TGTGCCAGTAGTATTGGGCGGGGAGTTAGTGGCAATGAGCAGTTCTTC
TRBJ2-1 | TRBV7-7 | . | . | CASSSGRSEQFF | TGTGCCAGCAGCTCCGGGAGATCCGAGCAGTTCTTC
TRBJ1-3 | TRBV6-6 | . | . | CASGQGNTIYF | TGTGCCAGCGGCCAGGGGAACACCATATATTTT
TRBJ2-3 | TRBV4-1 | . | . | CASSHPPRHSTDTQYF | TGCGCCAGCAGCCACCCCCCGAGACACAGCACAGATACGCAGTATTTT
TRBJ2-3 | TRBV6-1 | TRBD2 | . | CASQAGVSTDTQYF | TGTGCCAGCCAGGCGGGAGTTAGCACAGATACGCAGTATTTT
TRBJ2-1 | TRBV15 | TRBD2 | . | CATSRDPGTSGTMTYNEQFF | TGTGCCACCAGCAGAGATCCTGGGACTAGCGGAACCATGACCTACAATGAGCAGTTCTTC
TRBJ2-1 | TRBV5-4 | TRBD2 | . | CASSSRLAGWNEQFF | TGTGCCAGCAGCTCTCGACTAGCGGGTTGGAATGAGCAGTTCTTC
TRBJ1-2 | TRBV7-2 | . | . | CASSLVWEGRGYTF | TGTGCCAGCAGCTTAGTTTGGGAGGGCCGCGGCTACACCTTC
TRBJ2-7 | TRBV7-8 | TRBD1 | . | CASSGGDRGHHEQYF | TGTGCCAGCAGTGGTGGGGACAGGGGGCACCACGAGCAGTACTTC
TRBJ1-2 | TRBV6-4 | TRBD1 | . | CASRREAGGHNYGYTF | TGTGCCAGCAGGAGGGAGGCAGGGGGCCATAACTATGGCTACACCTTC
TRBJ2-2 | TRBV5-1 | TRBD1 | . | CASTPGTGRRIGELFF | TGCGCCAGCACCCCCGGGACAGGGAGACGGATCGGGGAGCTGTTTTTT
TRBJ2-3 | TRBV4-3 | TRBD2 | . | CASSLFSGWQADTQYF | TGCGCCAGCAGCCTCTTTAGCGGGTGGCAGGCAGATACGCAGTATTTT
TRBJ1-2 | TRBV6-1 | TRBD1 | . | CASSEAPQGAYYGYTF | TGTGCCAGCAGTGAAGCGCCACAGGGGGCATACTATGGCTACACCTTC
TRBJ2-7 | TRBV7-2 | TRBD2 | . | CASSPSWTSGGPSREQYF | TGTGCCAGCAGCCCCTCATGGACTAGCGGGGGCCCCTCACGGGAGCAGTACTTC
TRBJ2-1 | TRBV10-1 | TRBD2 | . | CASNMTGTSGKSYNEQFF | TGCGCCAGCAATATGACCGGGACTAGCGGGAAATCCTACAATGAGCAGTTCTTC